The T cell receptor beta chain under discussion was sequenced for a study of cytomegalovirus exposure and HLA in healthy donors. Method: immunoSEQ multiplex PCR; TCRdb's copy keeps in-frame clones and lacks some. The table shows tens of thousands of clones, with 94% occurring only once. V lost 3 bases, J lost 9 bases, and 12 bases lay in between. Germline-derived CDR1 and CDR2 are ENHRY and SYGVKD. This CDR3 spans 13 amino acids. The chain couples TRBV10-3 to TRBJ2-1, with a possible D match to TRBD2 (5 bases). This sequence was found in a woman between 18 and 29 years old in good health and CMV-seropositive. Input material: PBMCs. This CDR3 is CAISDDYPGEQFF. The CDR3 region has the DNA TGTGCCATCAGTGATGACTACCCTGGTGAGCAGTTCTTC.